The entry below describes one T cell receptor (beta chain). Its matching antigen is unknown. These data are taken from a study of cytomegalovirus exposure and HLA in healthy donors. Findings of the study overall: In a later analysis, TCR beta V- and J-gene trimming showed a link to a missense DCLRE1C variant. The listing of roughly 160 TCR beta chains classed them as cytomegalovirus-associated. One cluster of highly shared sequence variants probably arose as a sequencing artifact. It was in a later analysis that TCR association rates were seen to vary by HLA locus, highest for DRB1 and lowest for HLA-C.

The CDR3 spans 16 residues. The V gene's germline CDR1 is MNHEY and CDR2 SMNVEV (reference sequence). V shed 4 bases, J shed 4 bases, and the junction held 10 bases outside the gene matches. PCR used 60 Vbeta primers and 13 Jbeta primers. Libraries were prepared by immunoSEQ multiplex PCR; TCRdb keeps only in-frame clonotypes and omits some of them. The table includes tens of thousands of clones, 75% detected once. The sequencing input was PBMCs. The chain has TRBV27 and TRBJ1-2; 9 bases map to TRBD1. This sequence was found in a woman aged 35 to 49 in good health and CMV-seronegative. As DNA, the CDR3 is TGTGCCAGCAGTTCTCAACCCCCGGGACAGGGCTATGGCTACACCTTC. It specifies CASSSQPPGQGYGYTF.